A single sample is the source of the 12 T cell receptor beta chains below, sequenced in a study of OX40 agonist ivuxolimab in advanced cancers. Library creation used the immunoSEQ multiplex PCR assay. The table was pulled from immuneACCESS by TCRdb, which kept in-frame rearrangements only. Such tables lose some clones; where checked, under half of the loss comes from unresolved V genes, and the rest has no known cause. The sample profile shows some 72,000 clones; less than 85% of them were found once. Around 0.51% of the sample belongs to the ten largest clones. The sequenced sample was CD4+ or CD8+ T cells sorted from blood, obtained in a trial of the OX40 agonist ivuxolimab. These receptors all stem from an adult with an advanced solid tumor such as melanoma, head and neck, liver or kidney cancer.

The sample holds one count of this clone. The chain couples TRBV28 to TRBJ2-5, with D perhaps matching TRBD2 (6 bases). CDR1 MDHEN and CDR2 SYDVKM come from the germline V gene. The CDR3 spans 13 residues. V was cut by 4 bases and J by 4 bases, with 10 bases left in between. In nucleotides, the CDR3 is TGTGCCAGCAGTTCGCGGGACCGAGAGACCCAGTACTTC. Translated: CASSSRDRETQYF.

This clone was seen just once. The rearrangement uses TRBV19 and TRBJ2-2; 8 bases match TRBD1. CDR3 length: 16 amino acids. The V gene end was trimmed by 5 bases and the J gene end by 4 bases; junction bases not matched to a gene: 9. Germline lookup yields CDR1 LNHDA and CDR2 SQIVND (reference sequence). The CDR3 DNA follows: TGTGCCAGTAGTTCGCAGGCAGGGGGCCTCACCGGGGAGCTGTTTTTT. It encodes CASSSQAGGLTGELFF.

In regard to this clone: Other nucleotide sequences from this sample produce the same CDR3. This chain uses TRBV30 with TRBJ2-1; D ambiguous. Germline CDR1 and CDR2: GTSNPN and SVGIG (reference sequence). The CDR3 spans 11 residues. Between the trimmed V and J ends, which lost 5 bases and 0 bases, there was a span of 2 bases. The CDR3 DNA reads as TGTGCCTGGGGCTCCTACAATGAGCAGTTCTTC. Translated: CAWGSYNEQFF. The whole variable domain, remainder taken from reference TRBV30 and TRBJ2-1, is SQTIHQWPATLVQPVGSPLSLECTVEGTSNPNLYWYRQAAGRGLQLLFYSVGIGQISSEVPQNLSASRPQDRQFILSSKKLLLSDSGFYLCAWGSYNEQFFGPGTRLTVL.

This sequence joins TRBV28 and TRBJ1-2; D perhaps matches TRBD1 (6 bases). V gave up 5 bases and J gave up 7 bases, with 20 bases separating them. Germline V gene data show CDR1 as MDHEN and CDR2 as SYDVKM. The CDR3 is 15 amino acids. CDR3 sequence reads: CASSPKTNRAGGYTF. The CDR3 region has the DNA TGTGCCAGCAGTCCAAAGACCAACAGGGCCGGTGGCTACACCTTC.

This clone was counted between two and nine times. Written as DNA, the CDR3 is TGTGCCAGCAGTCCTAATCCGGGACAGGGTACCACCGGGGAGCTGTTTTTT. Translating gives CASSPNPGQGTTGELFF. The chain couples TRBV28 to TRBJ2-2; 9 bases fit TRBD1. Germline CDR1 reads MDHEN; CDR2 reads SYDVKM. Unmatched junction bases numbered 11, after V lost 5 bases and J lost 4 bases. CDR3 size: 17 residues.

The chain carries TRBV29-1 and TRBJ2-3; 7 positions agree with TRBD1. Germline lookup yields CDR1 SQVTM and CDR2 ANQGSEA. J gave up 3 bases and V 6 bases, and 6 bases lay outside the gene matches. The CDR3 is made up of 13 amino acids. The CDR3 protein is CSVRDRETDTQYF. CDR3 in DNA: TGCAGCGTCAGAGACAGGGAGACAGATACGCAGTATTTT.

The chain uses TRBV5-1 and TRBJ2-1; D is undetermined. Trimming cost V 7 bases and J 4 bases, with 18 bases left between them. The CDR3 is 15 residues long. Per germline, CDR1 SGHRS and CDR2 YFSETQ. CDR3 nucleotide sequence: TGCGCCAGCTCCCTACAGCCTTGGAATTACAATGAGCAGTTCTTC. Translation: CASSLQPWNYNEQFF.

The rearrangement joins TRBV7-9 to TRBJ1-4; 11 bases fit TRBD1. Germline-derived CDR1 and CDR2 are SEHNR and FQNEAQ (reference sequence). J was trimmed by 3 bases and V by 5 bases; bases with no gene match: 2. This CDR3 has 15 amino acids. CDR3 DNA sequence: TGTGCCAGCAGCGGGACAGGGGGATCTAATGAAAAACTGTTTTTT. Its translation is CASSGTGGSNEKLFF.

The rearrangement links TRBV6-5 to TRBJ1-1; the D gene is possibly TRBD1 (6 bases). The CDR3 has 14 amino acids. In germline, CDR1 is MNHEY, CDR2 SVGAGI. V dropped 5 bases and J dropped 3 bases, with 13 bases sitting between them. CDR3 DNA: TGTGCCAGCAGTCACGGGGAGGGGGACACTGAAGCTTTCTTT. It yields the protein CASSHGEGDTEAFF.

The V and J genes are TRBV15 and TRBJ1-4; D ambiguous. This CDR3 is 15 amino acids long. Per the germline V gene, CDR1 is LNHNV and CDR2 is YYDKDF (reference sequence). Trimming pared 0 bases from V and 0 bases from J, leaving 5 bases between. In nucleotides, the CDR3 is TGTGCCACCAGCAGAGATCGAGCAACTAATGAAAAACTGTTTTTT. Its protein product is CATSRDRATNEKLFF.

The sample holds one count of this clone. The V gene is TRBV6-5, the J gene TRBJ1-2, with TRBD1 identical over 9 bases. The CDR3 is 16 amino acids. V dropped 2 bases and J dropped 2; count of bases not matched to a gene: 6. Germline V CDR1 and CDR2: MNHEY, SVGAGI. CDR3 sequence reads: CASSYTSGQGNYGYTF. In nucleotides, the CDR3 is TGTGCCAGCAGTTACACCTCAGGACAGGGGAACTATGGCTACACCTTC.

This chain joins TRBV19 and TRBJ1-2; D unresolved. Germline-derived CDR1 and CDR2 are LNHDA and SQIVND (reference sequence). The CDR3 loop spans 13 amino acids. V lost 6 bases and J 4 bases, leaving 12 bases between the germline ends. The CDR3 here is CASRNRTPYGYTF. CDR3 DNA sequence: TGTGCCAGTAGGAACCGGACCCCCTATGGCTACACCTTC.